This TCR beta chain was captured in a study of T cells in Graves' hyperthyroidism and ophthalmopathy. Study-wide results and limits: Among thyroid clonotypes expanded above 0.001, most also appeared in blood.

CDR1 DFQATT and CDR2 SNEGSKA come from the germline V gene (reference sequence). This CDR3 spans 15 amino acids. Losses at the gene ends were 0 bases for V and 1 base for J; bases not matched to a gene: 4. The source material, RNA transcripts, was used to amplify TCR beta CDR3 regions. First-round RT-PCR with HTBI primers amplified the TCR CDR3 region. Using its own MiXCR run on the multiplex PCR reads, TCRdb lists one record per CDR3 protein. The sample records 300,000 to 450,000 distinct CDR3 sequences, 25% being singletons. Patients counted as stable if ophthalmopathy did not develop within 18 months. The hyperthyroidism was newly diagnosed and had lasted under 2 months; the patients were aged 18 to 65. Isolation of PBMCs was performed on 8.5 to 10 ml fresh peripheral blood. This clonotype showed up just a few times. Its target is unknown.

The specimen was blood. This TCR was recovered from a man aged 45-65 years with Graves' hyperthyroidism. The chain has TRBV20-1 and TRBJ2-3; 7 nucleotides align to TRBD2. In DNA, the CDR3 is TGCAGTGCTAGAGATCTGAGCGGGGGCACAGATACGCAGTATTTT. It is translated as CSARDLSGGTDTQYF.